This T cell receptor (beta chain) was recovered during a study of T cell responses to AZD1222 COVID-19 vaccine. Overall study: It was second doses at about 4 or about 12 weeks that were pooled.

Concerning this clone: The target antigen is unknown.

Study observations and caveats: Most donors were white British, females outnumbered males, and clonal diversity was possibly underestimated. Recipients of AZD1222 seropositive at baseline numbered only 6 or 7. Across the whole spike, CD4 TCRs peaked at regions 160-218 and 743-854.

Clones were read by immunoSEQ multiplex PCR, and TCRdb kept only the in-frame ones, dropping some. Altogether about 110,000 clones are present, approximately 92% being singletons, with the ten largest covering roughly 1.3%. The material was peripheral blood, obtained on day 0 of AZD1222 vaccination. This receptor was obtained from an adult in good health.

This CDR3 is CASSGIEDTQYF. CDR3 nucleotide sequence: TGTGCCAGCAGCGGTATAGAAGATACGCAGTATTTT. The V gene is TRBV9, the J gene TRBJ2-3, with D unclear. V was trimmed by 3 bases and J by 5 bases, leaving 7 bases between them. The CDR3 length is 12 residues. The V gene's germline CDR1 is SGDLS and CDR2 YYNGEE.